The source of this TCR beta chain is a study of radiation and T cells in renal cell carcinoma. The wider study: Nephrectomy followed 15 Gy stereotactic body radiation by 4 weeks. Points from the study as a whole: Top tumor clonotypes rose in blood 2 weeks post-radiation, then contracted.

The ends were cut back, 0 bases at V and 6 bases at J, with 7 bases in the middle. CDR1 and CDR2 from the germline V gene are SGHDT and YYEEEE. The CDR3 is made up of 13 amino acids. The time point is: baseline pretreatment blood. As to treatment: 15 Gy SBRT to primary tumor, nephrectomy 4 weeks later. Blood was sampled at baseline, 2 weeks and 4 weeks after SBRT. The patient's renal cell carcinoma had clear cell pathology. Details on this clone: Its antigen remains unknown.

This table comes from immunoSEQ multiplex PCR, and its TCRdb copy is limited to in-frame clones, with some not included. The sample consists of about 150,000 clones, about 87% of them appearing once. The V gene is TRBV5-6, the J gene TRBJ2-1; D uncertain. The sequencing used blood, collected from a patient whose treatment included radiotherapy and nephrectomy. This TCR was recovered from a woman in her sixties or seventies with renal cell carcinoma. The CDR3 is CASSLVRINEQFF. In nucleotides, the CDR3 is TGTGCCAGCAGCTTGGTGAGAATCAATGAGCAGTTCTTC.